These 32 T cell receptor beta chains were all obtained from the same sample, sequenced in a study of blood T cell repertoires in COVID-19. This table comes from immunoSEQ multiplex PCR, and its TCRdb copy is limited to in-frame clones, with some not included. The repertoire holds 250,000 or so clones, with more than 65% as singletons. Sequencing was done on a sample of PBMCs or T cells enriched from blood (not recorded which). The origin of the receptors is a man aged 50 to 60 who had recovered from COVID-19.

The V and J genes are TRBV4-1 and TRBJ2-1; D is undetermined. Germline V gives CDR1 MGHRA, CDR2 YSYEKL. Between the trimmed V and J ends, which lost 0 bases and 5 bases, there was a span of 5 bases. The CDR3 has 13 residues. In DNA form, the CDR3 reads TGCGCCAGCAGCCAAGAGTCAGACAATGAGCAGTTCTTC. Residues: CASSQESDNEQFF.

The rearrangement uses TRBV29-1 and TRBJ2-2, with a possible D match to TRBD2 (5 bases). Trimming shortened V by 4 bases and J by 6 bases, and 12 bases separated the two germline ends. The CDR3 spans 13 residues. Germline V gene sequence: CDR1 SQVTM, CDR2 ANQGSEA. CDR3 sequence (DNA): TGCAGCGTTGTTGTGGAGGAGCCCGGGGAGCTGTTTTTT. Translated: CSVVVEEPGELFF.

This chain joins TRBV2 and TRBJ1-1; 11 nucleotides align to TRBD1. Germline V gene sequence: CDR1 SNHLY, CDR2 FYNNEI. The CDR3 has 15 residues. V shed 6 bases, J shed 8 bases, and the junction held 11 bases outside the gene matches. In nucleotides, the CDR3 is TGTGCCAGCAGCACATTTCCAGGACAGGGGGCAGAAGCTTTCTTT. This sequence encodes CASSTFPGQGAEAFF.

V usage is TRBV5-4 and J usage is TRBJ2-2; TRBD2 matches 7 bases. The CDR3 is 17 residues long. J was trimmed by 0 bases and V by 3 bases; bases with no gene match: 8. Germline V gives CDR1 SGHNT, CDR2 YYREEE (reference sequence). The CDR3 loop is CASSSLAGASNTGELFF. CDR3 in DNA: TGTGCCAGCAGCTCTTTAGCGGGTGCCTCGAACACCGGGGAGCTGTTTTTT.

CDR3 in DNA: TGTGCCAGCAGTTTGCTGGGAGCCCTAGAAGCTTTCTTT. Its translation: CASSLLGALEAFF. The chain carries TRBV28 and TRBJ1-1; D call uncertain. The CDR3 runs 13 residues. Germline CDR1 and CDR2: MDHEN and SYDVKM. V was pared by 3 bases and J by 8 bases, with 13 bases between.

The chain is built from TRBV6-2 or TRBV6-3 and TRBJ2-1; the D is unclear. The germline V and J ends were trimmed by 6 bases and 8 bases, with 11 bases remaining between them. The CDR3 runs 12 residues. Germline CDR1 and CDR2: MNHEY and SVGEGT. CDR3 sequence (DNA): TGTGCCAGCAGCTGGCTCTCCCATGAGCAGTTCTTC. Protein product: CASSWLSHEQFF.

CDR3 in amino acids: CASSSGTGYHQPQHF. In nucleotides, the CDR3 is TGTGCCAGCAGCTCCGGGACAGGGTATCATCAGCCCCAGCATTTT. The chain joins TRBV11-2 to TRBJ1-5, with TRBD1 matching 9 bases. The CDR3 extends over 15 amino acids. Germline assignment: CDR1 SGHAT and CDR2 FQNNGV. The ends lost 4 bases at V and 5 bases at J; junction bases unmatched: 6.

The rearrangement links TRBV3-1 (or the pseudogene TRBV3-2) to TRBJ1-5, with D possibly being TRBD1 (5 bases). The germline V gene encodes CDR1 LGHDT and CDR2 YNNKEL (reference sequence). The V and J ends lost 5 bases and 7 bases respectively, with 18 bases between them. The length of the CDR3 is 15 residues. The CDR3 DNA reads as TGTGCCAGCAGCAAGGCGCGGGGACCCAACCAGCCCCAGCATTTT. Translating gives CASSKARGPNQPQHF.

The chain carries TRBV7-3 and TRBJ1-1; the D gene is possibly TRBD1 (6 bases). The V and J ends lost 5 bases and 8 bases respectively, with 12 bases between them. The CDR3 covers 12 residues. CDR1 is SGHTA and CDR2 is FQGTGA in the germline V gene. DNA of the CDR3: TGTGCCAGCAGCCCCAGCGGGGGCGAAGCTTTCTTT. Translation: CASSPSGGEAFF.

The rearrangement joins TRBV12-3 or TRBV12-4 to TRBJ2-5; 7 positions agree with TRBD2. V lost 6 bases to trimming and J lost 1 base; unmatched junction nucleotides: 2. This CDR3 is 13 amino acids long. This chain's CDR3 is CASRPGGQETQYF. CDR3 bases: TGTGCCAGCAGACCGGGGGGCCAAGAGACCCAGTACTTC.

This chain uses TRBV18 with TRBJ2-2; 11 bases agree with TRBD2. The CDR3 consists of 15 residues. From germline, CDR1 is KGHSH and CDR2 LQKENI. After removal of 2 bases from V and 5 bases from J, the junction contained 1 base not matched to a gene. The CDR3 sequence is CASSPGTSGTGELFF. The CDR3 region has the DNA TGTGCCAGCTCACCAGGGACTAGCGGAACCGGGGAGCTGTTTTTT.

The V and J genes are TRBV19 and TRBJ1-1; a weak D match, TRBD1 (6 bases). Trimming took off 8 bases at V and 4 bases at J, with 17 bases between the two ends. Per germline, CDR1 LNHDA and CDR2 SQIVND (reference sequence). The CDR3 is 14 amino acids. The CDR3 nucleotides are TGTGCCAGTGGGGGCGCGGCGGGGGGCACTGAAGCTTTCTTT. The encoded protein is CASGGAAGGTEAFF.

Concerning this clone: This sample includes further DNA sequences coding for the same CDR3. V is TRBV5-1 and J is TRBJ2-3; D uncertain. From germline, CDR1 is SGHRS and CDR2 YFSETQ. Trimming took 0 bases from V and 0 from J, leaving 5 bases between them. This CDR3 is built from 14 residues. CDR3 protein: CASSLGRSTDTQYF. CDR3 sequence (DNA): TGCGCCAGCAGCTTGGGGCGGAGCACAGATACGCAGTATTTT.

The rearrangement links TRBV28 to TRBJ1-2; possibly TRBD1 for D (5 bases). Trimming removed 5 bases from V and 2 bases from J, with 18 bases in between. The CDR3 sequence is 16 residues long. The V gene's germline CDR1 is MDHEN and CDR2 SYDVKM. CDR3 residues: CASSLAGGGGNYGYTF. As DNA, the CDR3 is TGTGCCAGCAGTCTGGCCGGCGGGGGAGGCAACTATGGCTACACCTTC.

The chain carries TRBV14 and TRBJ2-2; 10 bases are a match to TRBD2. CDR3 length: 18 residues. The V gene's germline CDR1 is SGHDN and CDR2 FVKESK. J was trimmed by 4 bases and V by 4 bases; bases with no gene match: 12. Here the CDR3 reads CASSPPGGLADLTGELFF. The CDR3 DNA reads TGTGCCAGCAGCCCCCCCGGAGGACTAGCGGACCTCACCGGGGAGCTGTTTTTT.

DNA for the CDR3: TGTGCCAGAAGCTTGGCGGACAGGGGGGACACCGGGGAGCTGTTTTTT. This codes for CARSLADRGDTGELFF. V and J are TRBV5-3 and TRBJ2-2, with 10 positions matching TRBD1. TRBV5-3 is known as an ORF, though its function is uncertain. V was clipped by 0 bases and J by 3 bases; unmatched bases: 2. The CDR3 loop spans 16 amino acids.

Written as DNA, the CDR3 is TGTGCCAGCACGCAGTACTATGGCTACACCTTC. It specifies CASTQYYGYTF. The genes are TRBV28 and TRBJ1-2; D ambiguous. The CDR3 is 11 amino acids. Per the germline V gene, CDR1 is MDHEN and CDR2 is SYDVKM. Trimming shortened V by 7 bases and J by 3 bases, and 6 bases separated the two germline ends.

The gene calls are TRBV14 and TRBJ1-1; D may be TRBD1 (6 bases). Germline V CDR1 and CDR2: SGHDN, FVKESK. Trimming removed 2 bases at V and 6 bases at J, with 16 bases between. The CDR3 contains 15 residues. This chain's CDR3 is CASSQRNRVFPEAFF. The CDR3 nucleotides read TGTGCCAGCAGCCAAAGGAACAGGGTATTTCCTGAAGCTTTCTTT.

The chain employs TRBV6-4 and TRBJ2-1; TRBD2 matches 7 bases. The germline CDR1 and CDR2 sequences are MRHNA and SNTAGT. Trimming took 0 bases from V and 12 from J; bases not matched to a gene: 11. The CDR3 is made up of 15 amino acids. The CDR3 region has the DNA TGTGCCAGCAGTGACTCTGGGGGGGACTATGCCGGGCAGTTCTTC. Protein sequence: CASSDSGGDYAGQFF.

Only a few counts were recorded for this clone. Mismatch with germline at one junction end may stem from a read error. In DNA, the CDR3 is TGTGCCAGCAGCGAGCCTCCTAGCAACCAGCCCCAGCATTTT. It encodes CASSEPPSNQPQHF. V is TRBV5-8 and J is TRBJ1-5; no reliable D call. Germline CDR1 SGHTS, CDR2 YDEGEE. This CDR3 is 14 amino acids long.

The chain couples TRBV28 to TRBJ2-7; 7 bases are a match to TRBD2. Germline V gene data show CDR1 as MDHEN and CDR2 as SYDVKM. The CDR3 contains 16 residues. Germline trimming cut 4 bases from V and 0 bases from J; bases unmatched to any gene: 9. Here the CDR3 reads CASSSTNSGYSYEQYF. CDR3 nucleotide sequence: TGTGCCAGCAGTTCAACTAATAGCGGGTACTCCTACGAGCAGTACTTC.

This chain joins TRBV7-2 and TRBJ2-7; perhaps TRBD2 as D (6 bases). CDR1 and CDR2 from the germline V gene are SGHTA and FQGNSA. V lost 6 bases to trimming and J lost 5 bases, with 17 bases between them. The CDR3 covers 14 residues. The CDR3 DNA is TGTGCCAGCAGACCACAAAGGTGGGGGGACGAGCAGTACTTC. It encodes CASRPQRWGDEQYF.

With respect to this clone: One junction end does not reproduce the germline sequence, and a read error may be involved. The gene calls are TRBV5-4 and TRBJ1-6; 9 nucleotides agree with TRBD1. The CDR3 loop spans 16 amino acids. The germline gives CDR1 SGHNT, CDR2 YYREEE (reference sequence). The CDR3 reads CASSLAQGAENSPLHF. In nucleotides, the CDR3 is TGTGCCAGCAGTTTGGCACAGGGGGCAGAGAATTCACCCCTCCACTTT.

A few counts support this clone. The rearrangement joins TRBV3-1 (or the pseudogene TRBV3-2) to TRBJ2-7; 9 nucleotides agree with TRBD1. Germline CDR1 and CDR2: LGHDT and YNNKEL (reference sequence). J lost 2 bases, V lost 3 bases, and 8 bases had no gene match. This CDR3 region has 16 residues. This chain's CDR3 is CASSHAQTGGPYEQYF. The CDR3, as DNA: TGTGCCAGCAGCCACGCACAGACAGGGGGTCCCTACGAGCAGTACTTC.

The V call is TRBV7-8, the J call TRBJ2-7, with D perhaps TRBD2 (7 bases). Deletions cut 10 bases from V and 0 bases from J, with 16 bases between. CDR3 length equals 14 residues. Per the germline V gene, CDR1 is SGHVS and CDR2 is FQNEAQ. CDR3 DNA sequence: TGTGCCACCCAGCGAGGGGGGGCCTCCTACGAGCAGTACTTC. Translation: CATQRGGASYEQYF.

The chain joins TRBV7-9 to TRBJ1-4; no reliable D call. V was trimmed by 0 bases and J by 5 bases, leaving 7 bases between them. This CDR3 has 14 residues. Germline CDR1 SEHNR, CDR2 FQNEAQ (reference sequence). The DNA of the CDR3 is TGTGCCAGCAGCTTAGCAGCGGGAAATGAAAAACTGTTTTTT. This codes for CASSLAAGNEKLFF. The whole variable domain, remainder taken from reference TRBV7-9 and TRBJ1-4, is DTGVSQNPRHKITKRGQNVTFRCDPISEHNRLYWYRQTLGQGPEFLTYFQNEAQLEKSRLLSDRFSAERPKGSFSTLEIQRTEQGDSAMYLCASSLAAGNEKLFFGSGTQLSVL.

The rearrangement links TRBV11-2 to TRBJ1-2; 7 bases map to TRBD1. The CDR3 contains 14 residues. Germline V gene lookup returns CDR1 SGHAT and CDR2 FQNNGV. Trimming took 3 bases from V and 3 from J; bases not matched to a gene: 4. The CDR3 protein is CASSLEGQYYGYTF. CDR3 in DNA: TGTGCCAGCAGCTTGGAGGGACAGTACTATGGCTACACCTTC.

V and J are TRBV4-3 and TRBJ2-7; no clear D. CDR1 is LGHNA, CDR2 YSLEER, per germline. This CDR3 comprises 15 residues. V shed 0 bases and J shed 3 bases, with 12 bases lying between them. The CDR3 is CASSQESRQDYEQYF. CDR3 nucleotides: TGCGCCAGCAGCCAAGAATCCAGGCAGGACTACGAGCAGTACTTC.

The chain links TRBV9 to TRBJ2-5; no clear D gene. Germline V lookup: CDR1 SGDLS, CDR2 YYNGEE. V was cut by 3 bases and J by 3 bases, with 6 bases left in between. CDR3 length equals 12 residues. CDR3 amino acids: CASSAVEETQYF. CDR3 nucleotides: TGTGCCAGCAGCGCGGTGGAAGAGACCCAGTACTTC.

V usage is TRBV29-1 and J usage is TRBJ1-1; the match to TRBD1 covers 8 bases. The CDR3 has 13 amino acids. Trimming took 4 bases from V and 5 from J; bases not matched to a gene: 6. The germline CDR1 and CDR2 sequences are SQVTM and ANQGSEA. CDR3 region: CSVGDRRRTEAFF. The CDR3 nucleotides are TGCAGCGTTGGGGACAGGCGGCGGACTGAAGCTTTCTTT.

This clone was seen only a few times. The V and J genes are TRBV10-2 and TRBJ2-7; the match to TRBD2 covers 11 bases. The ends lost 7 bases at V and 6 bases at J; junction bases unmatched: 11. Germline CDR1 and CDR2: WSHSY and SAAADI. This CDR3 is built from 15 residues. CDR3: CASKLAGALLPEQYF. CDR3 coding DNA: TGCGCCAGCAAACTAGCGGGAGCCCTCCTTCCCGAGCAGTACTTC.

The V gene is TRBV7-2, the J gene TRBJ2-7, with 11 bases lining up with TRBD2. The CDR3 spans 14 residues. Germline V gene sequence: CDR1 SGHTA, CDR2 FQGNSA. J lost 7 bases, V lost 4 bases, and 6 bases had no gene match. The chain's CDR3 is CASSWGLAAGEQYF. CDR3 DNA sequence: TGTGCCAGCAGCTGGGGACTAGCGGCGGGAGAGCAGTACTTC. Drawing the rest from reference TRBV7-2 and TRBJ2-7, the complete variable domain is GAGVSQSPSNKVTEKGKDVELRCDPISGHTALYWYRQSLGQGLEFLIYFQGNSAPDKSGLPSDRFSAERTGGSVSTLTIQRTQQEDSAVYLCASSWGLAAGEQYFGPGTRLTVT.